The TCR beta chain described here comes from a study of blood T cell repertoires in COVID-19. Libraries were prepared by immunoSEQ multiplex PCR; TCRdb keeps only in-frame clonotypes and omits some of them. The table includes 310,000 or so clones, around nine tenths detected once. V lost 9 bases and J lost 6; bases outside the gene matches: 10. The germline V gene has CDR1 LNHDA and CDR2 SQIVND (reference sequence). The CDR3 spans 14 residues. The V call is TRBV19, the J call TRBJ1-2, with TRBD1 matching 10 bases. Sequenced material: peripheral blood. The receptor's source is a man between 65 and 80 years old with acute or convalescent COVID-19. CDR3 region: CASHRDRGSDGYTF. The CDR3 region has the DNA TGTGCCAGCCACCGGGACAGGGGTTCCGATGGCTACACCTTC.